This T cell receptor beta chain was captured by sequencing in a study of cytomegalovirus exposure and HLA in healthy donors. Overall study context: The 120 validation repertoires used the same platform as the 550 to 800 first-cohort repertoires (as reported by a later analysis). Whole-study results and caveats: Investigators reported some 150 TCR beta chains as tied to cytomegalovirus. Subsequent analysis revealed that first-cohort TCR clusters tended to co-occur in the 120 validation repertoires.

Assay: immunoSEQ multiplex PCR; the TCRdb copy retains only in-frame clones and omits some. The data contain 70,000 or so clones, over 85% of them seen just once; the ten biggest clones take up approximately 1.5%. This CDR3 contains 13 residues. Trimming took off 1 base at V and 12 bases at J, with 13 bases between the two ends. The germline gives CDR1 SEHNR, CDR2 FQNEAQ (reference sequence). As for this clone: The antigen is not known.

The source is a man aged 18 to 30 in good health and CMV-seropositive. V is TRBV7-9 and J is TRBJ2-1, with D possibly TRBD1 on 5 matching bases. Source material: PBMCs. CDR3: CASSLGTQVWQFF. The DNA for the CDR3 is TGTGCCAGCAGCTTAGGTACACAGGTCTGGCAGTTCTTC.